The entry below gives a single T cell receptor (beta chain) sequence along with its context. Reprocessing the 5' RACE reads, TCRdb reports a single entry for every CDR3 protein and omits DNA. The sample's table shows some 150,000 distinct CDR3 sequences. The data originate from a study of monozygotic twins with inflammatory bowel disease. The total RNA came straight from whole blood, and T cells were not sorted beforehand. Germline values: CDR1 SGHTA, CDR2 FQGTGA. The CDR3 totals 16 residues. The specimen sequenced was blood. This TCR was sampled from a human donor with ulcerative colitis or Crohn's disease, or a healthy co-twin of an affected twin (not recorded which). The chain uses TRBV7-3 and TRBJ2-3; TCRdb returns TRBD1, unconfirmable since there is no DNA. CDR3 protein: CASSRSGTGATDTQYF.